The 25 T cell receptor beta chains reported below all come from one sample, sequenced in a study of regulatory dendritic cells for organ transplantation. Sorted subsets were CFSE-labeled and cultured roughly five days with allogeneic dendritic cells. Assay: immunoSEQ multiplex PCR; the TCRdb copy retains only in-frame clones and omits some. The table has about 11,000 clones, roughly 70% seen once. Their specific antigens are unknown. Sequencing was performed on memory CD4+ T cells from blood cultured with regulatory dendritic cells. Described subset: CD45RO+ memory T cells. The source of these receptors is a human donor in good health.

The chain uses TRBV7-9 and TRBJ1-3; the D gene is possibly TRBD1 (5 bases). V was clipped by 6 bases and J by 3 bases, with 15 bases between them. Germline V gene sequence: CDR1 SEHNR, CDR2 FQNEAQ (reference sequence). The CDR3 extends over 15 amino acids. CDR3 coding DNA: TGTGCCAGCAGTTTCGACGACAGCCGTGGAAACACCATATATTTT. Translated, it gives CASSFDDSRGNTIYF. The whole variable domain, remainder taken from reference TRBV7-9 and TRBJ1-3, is DTGVSQNPRHKITKRGQNVTFRCDPISEHNRLYWYRQTLGQGPEFLTYFQNEAQLEKSRLLSDRFSAERPKGSFSTLEIQRTEQGDSAMYLCASSFDDSRGNTIYFGEGSWLTVV.

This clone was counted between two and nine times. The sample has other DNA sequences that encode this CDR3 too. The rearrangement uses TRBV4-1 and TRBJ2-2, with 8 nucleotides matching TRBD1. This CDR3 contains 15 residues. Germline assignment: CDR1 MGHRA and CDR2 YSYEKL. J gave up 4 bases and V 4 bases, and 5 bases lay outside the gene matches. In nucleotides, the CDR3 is TGCGCCAGCAGCCTCAGGGGGCAGGGCACCGGGGAGCTGTTTTTT. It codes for CASSLRGQGTGELFF.

The CDR3 protein is CASTPARARTDTQYF. The DNA for the CDR3 is TGTGCCAGTACCCCGGCGCGGGCGCGCACAGATACGCAGTATTTT. The V call is TRBV19, the J call TRBJ2-3; tentatively, D is TRBD2 (5 bases). CDR1 is LNHDA, CDR2 SQIVND, per germline (reference sequence). This CDR3 region has 15 residues. Trimming cost V 7 bases and J 1 base, with 15 bases left between them.

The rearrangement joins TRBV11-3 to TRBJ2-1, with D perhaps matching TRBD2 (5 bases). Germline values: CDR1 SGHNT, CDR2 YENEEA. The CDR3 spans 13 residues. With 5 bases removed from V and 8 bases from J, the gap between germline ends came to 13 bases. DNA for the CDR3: TGTGCCAGCAGCGCCTCGTGGGGAGATGAGCAGTTCTTC. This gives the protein CASSASWGDEQFF.

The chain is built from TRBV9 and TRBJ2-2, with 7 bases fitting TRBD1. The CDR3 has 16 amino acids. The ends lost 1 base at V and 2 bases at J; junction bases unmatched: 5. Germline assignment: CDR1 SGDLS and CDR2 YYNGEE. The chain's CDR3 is CASSVKGQPNTGELFF. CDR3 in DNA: TGTGCCAGCAGCGTAAAGGGACAGCCAAACACCGGGGAGCTGTTTTTT.

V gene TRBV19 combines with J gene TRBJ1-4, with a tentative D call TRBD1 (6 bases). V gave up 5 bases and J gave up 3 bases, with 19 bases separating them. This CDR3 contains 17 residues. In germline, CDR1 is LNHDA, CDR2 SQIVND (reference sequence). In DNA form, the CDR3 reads TGTGCCAGTAGTCCACCTCGGGGGGCGCTTTCTAATGAAAAACTGTTTTTT. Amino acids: CASSPPRGALSNEKLFF. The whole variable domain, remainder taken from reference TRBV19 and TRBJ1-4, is DGGITQSPKYLFRKEGQNVTLSCEQNLNHDAMYWYRQDPGQGLRLIYYSQIVNDFQKGDIAEGYSVSREKKESFPLTVTSAQKNPTAFYLCASSPPRGALSNEKLFFGSGTQLSVL.

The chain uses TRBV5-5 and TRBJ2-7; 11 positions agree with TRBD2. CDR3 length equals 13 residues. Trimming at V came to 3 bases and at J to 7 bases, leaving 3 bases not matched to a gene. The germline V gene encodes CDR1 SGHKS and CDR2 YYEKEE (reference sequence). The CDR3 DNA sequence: TGTGCCAGCAGCTCGGGACTAGCGGAAGAGCAGTACTTC. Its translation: CASSSGLAEEQYF.

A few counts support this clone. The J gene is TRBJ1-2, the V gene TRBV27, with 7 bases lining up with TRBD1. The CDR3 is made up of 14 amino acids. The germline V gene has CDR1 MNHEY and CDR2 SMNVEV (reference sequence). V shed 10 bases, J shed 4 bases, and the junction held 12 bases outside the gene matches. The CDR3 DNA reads TGTGCCACCACAAAATCACAGGGGTCCTATGGCTACACCTTC. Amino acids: CATTKSQGSYGYTF.

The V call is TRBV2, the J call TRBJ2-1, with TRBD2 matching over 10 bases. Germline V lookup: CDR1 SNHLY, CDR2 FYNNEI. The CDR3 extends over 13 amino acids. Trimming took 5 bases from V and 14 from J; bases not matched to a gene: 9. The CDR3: CASSRLAGGRKFF. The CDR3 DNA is TGTGCCAGCAGTAGGTTAGCGGGGGGCCGCAAGTTCTTC.

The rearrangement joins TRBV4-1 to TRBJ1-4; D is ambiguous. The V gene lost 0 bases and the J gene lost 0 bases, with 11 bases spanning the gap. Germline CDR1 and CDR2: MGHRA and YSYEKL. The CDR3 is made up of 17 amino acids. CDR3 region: CASSQERGYSTNEKLFF. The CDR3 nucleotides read TGCGCCAGCAGCCAAGAGCGCGGCTATTCAACTAATGAAAAACTGTTTTTT.

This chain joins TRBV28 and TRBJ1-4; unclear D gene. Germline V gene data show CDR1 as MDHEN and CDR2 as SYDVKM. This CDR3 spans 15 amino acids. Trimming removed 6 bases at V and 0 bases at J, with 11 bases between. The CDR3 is CASSLEGATNEKLFF. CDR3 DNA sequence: TGTGCCAGCAGCCTTGAGGGTGCAACTAATGAAAAACTGTTTTTT.

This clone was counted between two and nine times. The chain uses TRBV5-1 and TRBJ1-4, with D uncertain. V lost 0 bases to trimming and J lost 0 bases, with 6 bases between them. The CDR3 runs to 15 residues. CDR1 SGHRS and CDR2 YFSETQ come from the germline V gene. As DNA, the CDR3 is TGCGCCAGCAGCTTGGTGGCGGCAACTAATGAAAAACTGTTTTTT. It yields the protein CASSLVAATNEKLFF.

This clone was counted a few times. The CDR3: CASGRQGLPNTEAFF. DNA of the CDR3: TGTGCCAGCGGCCGACAGGGACTCCCGAACACTGAAGCTTTCTTT. The chain joins TRBV2 to TRBJ1-1, with 7 bases lining up with TRBD1. Germline CDR1 SNHLY, CDR2 FYNNEI. The CDR3 has 15 amino acids. J was trimmed by 1 base and V by 8 bases; bases with no gene match: 10.

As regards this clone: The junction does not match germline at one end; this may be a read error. CDR3 residues: CASSPTGWGGELFF. The CDR3 bases are TGTGCTAGCAGCCCCACAGGTTGGGGCGGGGAGCTGTTTTTT. The rearrangement joins TRBV7-7 to TRBJ2-2, with D possibly TRBD1 on 5 matching bases. Germline CDR1 SSHAT, CDR2 FNYEAQ (reference sequence). The CDR3 runs to 14 residues.

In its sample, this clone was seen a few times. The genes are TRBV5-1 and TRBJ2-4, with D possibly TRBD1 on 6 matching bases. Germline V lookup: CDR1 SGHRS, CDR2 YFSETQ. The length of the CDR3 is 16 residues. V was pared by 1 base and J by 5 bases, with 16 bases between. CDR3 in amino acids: CASSLSSGVGQNIQYF. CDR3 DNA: TGCGCCAGCAGCTTGTCTTCAGGGGTCGGTCAAAACATTCAGTACTTC. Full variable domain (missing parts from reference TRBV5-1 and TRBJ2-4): KAGVTQTPRYLIKTRGQQVTLSCSPISGHRSVSWYQQTPGQGLQFLFEYFSETQRNKGNFPGRFSGRQFSNSRSEMNVSTLELGDSALYLCASSLSSGVGQNIQYFGAGTRLSVL.

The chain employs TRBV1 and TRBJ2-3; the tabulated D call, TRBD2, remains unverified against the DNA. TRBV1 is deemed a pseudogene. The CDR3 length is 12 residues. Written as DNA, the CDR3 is TGCACCAGCAGGTGGAGTAGAGATACGCAGTATTTT. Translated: CTSRWSRDTQYF.

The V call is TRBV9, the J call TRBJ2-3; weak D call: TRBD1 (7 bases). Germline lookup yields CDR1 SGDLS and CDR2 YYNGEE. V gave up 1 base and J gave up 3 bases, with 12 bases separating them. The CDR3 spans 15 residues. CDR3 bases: TGTGCCAGCAGCGTAAACCCAGGGGGGACAGATACGCAGTATTTT. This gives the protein CASSVNPGGTDTQYF.

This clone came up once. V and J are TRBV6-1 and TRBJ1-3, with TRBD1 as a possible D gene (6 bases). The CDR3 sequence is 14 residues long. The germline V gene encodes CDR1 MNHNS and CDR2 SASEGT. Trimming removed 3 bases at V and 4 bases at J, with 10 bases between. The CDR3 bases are TGTGCCAGCAGTGAGGGGGCGTCAGGAAACACCATATATTTT. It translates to CASSEGASGNTIYF.

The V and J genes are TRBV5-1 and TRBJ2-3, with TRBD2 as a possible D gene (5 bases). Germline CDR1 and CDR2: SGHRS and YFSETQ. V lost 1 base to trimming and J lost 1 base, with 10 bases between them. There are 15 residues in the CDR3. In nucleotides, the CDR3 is TGCGCCAGCAGCTTGCGGGGTAAGGGCACAGATACGCAGTATTTT. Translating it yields CASSLRGKGTDTQYF.

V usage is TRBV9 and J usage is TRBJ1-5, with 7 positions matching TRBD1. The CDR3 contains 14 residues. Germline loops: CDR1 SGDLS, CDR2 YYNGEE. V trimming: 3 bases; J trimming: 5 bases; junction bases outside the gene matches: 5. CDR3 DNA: TGTGCCAGCAGCGCCTTAACAGGGGATCAGCCCCAGCATTTT. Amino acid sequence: CASSALTGDQPQHF.

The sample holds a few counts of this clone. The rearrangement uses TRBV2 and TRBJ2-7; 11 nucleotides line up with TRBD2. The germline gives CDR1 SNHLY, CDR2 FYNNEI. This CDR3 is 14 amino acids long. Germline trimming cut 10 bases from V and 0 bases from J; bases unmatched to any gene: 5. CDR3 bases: TGTGCCATCCCACTAGCGGGGGACTCCTACGAGCAGTACTTC. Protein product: CAIPLAGDSYEQYF.

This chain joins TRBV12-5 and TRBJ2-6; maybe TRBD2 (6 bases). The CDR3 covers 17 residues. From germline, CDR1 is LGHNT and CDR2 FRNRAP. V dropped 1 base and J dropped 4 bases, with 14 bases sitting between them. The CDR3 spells CASGLGTGVRGANVLTF. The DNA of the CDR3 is TGTGCTAGTGGTTTGGGGACGGGGGTGAGAGGGGCCAACGTCCTGACTTTC.

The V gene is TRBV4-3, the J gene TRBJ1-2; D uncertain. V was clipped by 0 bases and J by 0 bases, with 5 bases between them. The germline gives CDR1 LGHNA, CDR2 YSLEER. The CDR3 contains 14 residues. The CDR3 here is CASSQDGANYGYTF. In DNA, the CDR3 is TGCGCCAGCAGCCAAGACGGAGCTAACTATGGCTACACCTTC.

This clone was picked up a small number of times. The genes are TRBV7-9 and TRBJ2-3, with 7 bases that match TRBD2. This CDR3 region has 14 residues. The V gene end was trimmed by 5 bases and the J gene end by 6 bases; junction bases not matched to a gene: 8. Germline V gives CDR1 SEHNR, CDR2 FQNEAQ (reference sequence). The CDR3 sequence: CASSLGGNTDTQYF. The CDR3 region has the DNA TGTGCCAGCAGCCTGGGAGGGAACACGGATACGCAGTATTTT.

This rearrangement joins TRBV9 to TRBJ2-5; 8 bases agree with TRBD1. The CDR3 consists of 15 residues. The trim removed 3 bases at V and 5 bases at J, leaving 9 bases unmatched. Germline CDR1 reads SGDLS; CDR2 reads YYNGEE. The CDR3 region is CASSEWTGRSETQYF. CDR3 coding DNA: TGTGCCAGCAGCGAATGGACAGGGAGGAGCGAGACCCAGTACTTC.